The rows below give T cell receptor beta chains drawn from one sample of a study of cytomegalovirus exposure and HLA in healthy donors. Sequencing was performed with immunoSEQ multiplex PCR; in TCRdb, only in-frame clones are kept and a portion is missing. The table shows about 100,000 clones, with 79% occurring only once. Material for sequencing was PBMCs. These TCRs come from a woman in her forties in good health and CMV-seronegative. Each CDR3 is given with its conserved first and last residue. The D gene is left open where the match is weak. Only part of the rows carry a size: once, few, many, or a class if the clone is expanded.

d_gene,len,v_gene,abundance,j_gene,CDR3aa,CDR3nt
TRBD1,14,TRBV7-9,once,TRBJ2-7,CASSHRGLVYEQYF,TGTGCCAGCAGCCACAGGGGGCTCGTATACGAGCAGTACTTC
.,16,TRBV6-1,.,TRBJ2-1,CASSKAPPGSYNEQFF,TGTGCCAGCAGTAAAGCCCCCCCGGGGTCCTACAATGAGCAGTTCTTC
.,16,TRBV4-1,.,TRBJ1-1,CASSQEGGHLNTEAFF,TGCGCCAGCAGCCAAGAAGGGGGACACCTGAACACTGAAGCTTTCTTT
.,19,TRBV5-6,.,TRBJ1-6,CASSFRDTVRSSYNSPLHF,TGTGCCAGCAGCTTCCGGGACACAGTTCGGAGCTCCTATAATTCACCCCTCCACTTT
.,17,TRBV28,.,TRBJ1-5,CASSSPPPTHSNPPQHF,TGTGCCAGCAGCTCCCCTCCCCCGACCCATAGCAATCCGCCCCAGCATTTT
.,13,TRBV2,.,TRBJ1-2,CASSLGENYGYTF,TGTGCCAGCAGTCTGGGAGAGAACTATGGCTACACCTTC
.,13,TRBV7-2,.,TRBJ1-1,CASMIRVGTEAFF,TGTGCCAGCATGATCAGGGTAGGCACTGAAGCTTTCTTT
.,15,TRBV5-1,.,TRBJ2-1,CASSAAGGTYNEQFF,TGCGCCAGCAGCGCAGCGGGCGGGACTTACAATGAGCAGTTCTTC
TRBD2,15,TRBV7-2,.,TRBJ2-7,CASSLGLASVYEQYF,TGTGCCAGCAGCTTAGGACTAGCATCCGTCTACGAGCAGTACTTC
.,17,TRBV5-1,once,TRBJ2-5,CASSLELLSPVMETQYF,TGCGCCAGCAGCTTGGAATTGTTGTCCCCAGTAATGGAGACCCAGTACTTC
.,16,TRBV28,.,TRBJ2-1,CASTRGGTPEGNEQFF,TGTGCCAGCACCCGAGGCGGTACCCCCGAGGGCAATGAGCAGTTCTTC
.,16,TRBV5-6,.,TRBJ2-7,CASERAGLTPPYEQYF,TGTGCCAGCGAACGGGCGGGGCTGACTCCACCCTACGAGCAGTACTTC
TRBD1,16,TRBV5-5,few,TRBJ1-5,CASSYTGGDSNQPQHF,TGTGCCAGCAGCTACACAGGGGGGGATAGCAATCAGCCCCAGCATTTT
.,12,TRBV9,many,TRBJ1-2,CASSSGPYGYTF,TGTGCCAGCAGTTCAGGGCCCTATGGCTACACCTTC
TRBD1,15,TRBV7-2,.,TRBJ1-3,CASSFLPGGGNTIYF,TGTGCCAGCAGCTTCTTACCAGGGGGAGGAAACACCATATATTTT
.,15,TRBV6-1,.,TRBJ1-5,CASSQQGKSNQPQHF,TGTGCCAGCAGTCAACAGGGTAAGAGCAATCAGCCCCAGCATTTT
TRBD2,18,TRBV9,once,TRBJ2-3,CASSPHGLAGGFTDTQYF,TGTGCCAGCAGCCCCCATGGGCTAGCGGGGGGTTTTACAGATACGCAGTATTTT
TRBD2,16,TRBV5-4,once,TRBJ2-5,CASSADLSGGVKTQYF,TGTGCCAGCAGTGCAGACTTGAGCGGGGGGGTGAAGACCCAGTACTTC
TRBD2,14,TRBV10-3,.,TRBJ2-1,CAIATSGGALEQFF,TGTGCCATCGCGACTAGCGGGGGGGCCCTTGAGCAGTTCTTC
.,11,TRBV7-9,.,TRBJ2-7,CASSLRYEQYF,TGTGCCAGCAGCCTTCGGTACGAGCAGTACTTC